The source of this T cell receptor (beta chain) is a study of CD8 T cells in Susac syndrome. This CDR3 contains 13 residues. V lost 8 bases to trimming and J lost 3 bases, with 13 bases between them. Germline CDR1 reads MNHEY; CDR2 reads SVGAGI. Random hexamers were used to reverse transcribe 0.5 to 1 ug of RNA. TCRdb analysed the immunoSEQ multiplex PCR reads with MiXCR anew, one entry per CDR3 protein. The repertoire holds 160,000 or so distinct CDR3 sequences, with about 95% as singletons. This chain uses TRBV6-5 with TRBJ1-2; possible D gene TRBD1, 5 bases. The sample was CD8+ T cells from PBMCs. This clonotype was obtained from a human donor with multiple sclerosis. The DNA for the CDR3 is TGTGCCAGCTGTCGAAGGGGTTACTATGGCTACACCTTC. It translates to CASCRRGYYGYTF.